This TCR beta chain appears in the sequencing data of a study of beta chain features in type 1 diabetes. Reverse transcribing all isolated RNA meant expressed TCRB transcripts were sequenced. Sequencing was performed with immunoSEQ multiplex PCR; in TCRdb, only in-frame clones are kept and a portion is missing. This table holds 500,000 to 800,000 clones, 9.5% to 15% found once. The V end was cut by 4 bases, the J end by 3 bases, with 14 bases between. The CDR3 is 15 amino acids. The germline V gene encodes CDR1 SGHRS and CDR2 YFSETQ. Overall study results and limits: In every one of the four CD4+ subsets, TCRB CDR3s were moderately but significantly shorter in Type 1 diabetes patients.

Regarding this clone: Its matching antigen is unknown.

Sequences were obtained from naive CD4+ T cells from blood. The V gene is TRBV5-1, the J gene TRBJ2-1; D is tentatively TRBD1 or TRBD2 (6 bases each). This TCR was sampled from a man aged 30 to 39 with type 1 diabetes. The CDR3 nucleotides read TGCGCCAGCAGCCAAGGGGGGCAGGACTACAATGAGCAGTTCTTC. It specifies CASSQGGQDYNEQFF.